The rows below give T cell receptor beta chains drawn from one sample of a study of spatial heterogeneity in lung cancer. From the 5' RACE reads, TCRdb called clonotypes with MiXCR, one entry per CDR3 protein. Of approximately 6,800 distinct CDR3 sequences in the sample, 9.5% to 12% are singletons; the top ten hold 8% to 11%. The sample in question was lung tumor tissue, obtained at surgery. The receptor source for this set is a female donor with early-stage non-small cell lung cancer. CDR3s leave out the opening cysteine and the closing phenylalanine or tryptophan.

v_gene | len | CDR3aa
TRBV7-9 | 14 | ASSLGLTGDSYGYT
TRBV11-3 | 12 | ASSISGDSYEQY
TRBV6-6 | 13 | ASSRSGQNNEKLF
TRBV9 | 12 | ASSAGLQREKLF
TRBV27 | 16 | AAGGRRSVIVSANVLT
TRBV24-1 | 12 | ATSDEPDTGELF
TRBV7-9 | 13 | ASTIGDRDLDTQY
TRBV18 | 13 | ASSPLRGSNTEAF
TRBV20-1 | 11 | SASAGGIETQY
TRBV27 | 14 | ASHIGSPKMNTEAF
TRBV11-2 | 13 | ASSLRQGATGELF
TRBV28 | 10 | ASRKLGAEAF
TRBV6-5 | 10 | AFPLMNTEAF
TRBV28 | 15 | ASSLGLQGSSSYEQY
TRBV11-2 | 9 | ASSLGDTQY
TRBV7-7 | 11 | ASSLAGADTQY
TRBV5-1 | 12 | ASSLQGDGHEQF
TRBV24-1 | 12 | ATSSPGSTNEQF
TRBV20-1 | 13 | SARVKGQSLYGYT
TRBV10-3 | 10 | AISNTSYEQY
TRBV3-1 | 12 | ASSPVGEPYEQY
TRBV7-2 | 12 | ASSPTQGSQGYT
TRBV28 | 14 | ASRSGLAGVIYEQY
TRBV18 | 9 | ASSPGETQY
TRBV6-2/TRBV6-3 | 12 | ASSYAGPAHEQY